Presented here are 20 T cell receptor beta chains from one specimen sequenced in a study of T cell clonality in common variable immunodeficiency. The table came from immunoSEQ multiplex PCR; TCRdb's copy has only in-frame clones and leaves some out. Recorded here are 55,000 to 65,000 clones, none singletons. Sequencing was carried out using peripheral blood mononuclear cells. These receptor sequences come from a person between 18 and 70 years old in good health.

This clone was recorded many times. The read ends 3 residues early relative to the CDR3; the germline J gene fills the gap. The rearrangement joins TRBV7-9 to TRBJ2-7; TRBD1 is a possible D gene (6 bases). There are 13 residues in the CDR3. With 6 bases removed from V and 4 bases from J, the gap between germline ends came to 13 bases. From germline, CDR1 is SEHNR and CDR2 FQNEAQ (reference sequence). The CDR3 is CASSFRGNYEQYF. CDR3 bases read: TGTGCCAGCAGTTTCAGGGGAAATTACGAG.

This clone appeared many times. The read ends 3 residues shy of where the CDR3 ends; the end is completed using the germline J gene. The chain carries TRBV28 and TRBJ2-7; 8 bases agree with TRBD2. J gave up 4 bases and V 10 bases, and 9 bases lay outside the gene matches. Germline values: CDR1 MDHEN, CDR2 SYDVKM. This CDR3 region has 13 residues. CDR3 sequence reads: CATNSGTTYEQYF. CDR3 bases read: TGTGCCACTAATAGCGGGACCACTTACGAG.

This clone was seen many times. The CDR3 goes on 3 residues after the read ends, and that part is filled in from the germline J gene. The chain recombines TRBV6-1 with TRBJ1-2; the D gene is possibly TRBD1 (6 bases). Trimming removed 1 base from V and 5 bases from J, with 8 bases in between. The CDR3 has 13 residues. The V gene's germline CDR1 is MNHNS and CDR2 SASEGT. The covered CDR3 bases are TGTGCCAGCAGTGAAGACCAGGGGTATGGC. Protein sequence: CASSEDQGYG. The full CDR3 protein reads CASSEDQGYGYTF.

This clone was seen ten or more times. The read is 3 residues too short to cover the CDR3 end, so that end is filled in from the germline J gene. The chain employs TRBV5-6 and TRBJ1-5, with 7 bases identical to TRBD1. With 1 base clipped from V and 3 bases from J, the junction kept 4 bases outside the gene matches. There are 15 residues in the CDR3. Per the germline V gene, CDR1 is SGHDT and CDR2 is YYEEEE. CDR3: CASSLRGGDNQPQHF. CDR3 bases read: TGTGCCAGCAGCTTGAGAGGGGGCGACAATCAGCCC.

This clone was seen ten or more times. The CDR3 sequence: CASRLVLWAKNIQYF. The sequenced CDR3 bases are TGTGCCAGCAGGTTGGTACTATGGGCCAAAAACATT. This chain connects TRBV7-3 to TRBJ2-4; D is ambiguous. The CDR3 is cut off 3 residues early in the read; its end comes from the germline J gene. Germline V lookup: CDR1 SGHTA, CDR2 FQGTGA. This CDR3 is 15 amino acids long. Between the trimmed V and J ends, which lost 6 bases and 1 base, there was a span of 13 bases.

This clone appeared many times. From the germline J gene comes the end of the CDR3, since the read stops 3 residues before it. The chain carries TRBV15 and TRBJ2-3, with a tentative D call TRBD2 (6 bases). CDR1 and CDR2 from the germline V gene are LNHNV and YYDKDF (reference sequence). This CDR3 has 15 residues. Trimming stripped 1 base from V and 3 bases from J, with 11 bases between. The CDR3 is CATSRAGTPTDTQYF. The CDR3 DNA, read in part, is TGTGCCACCAGCAGAGCAGGGACTCCTACAGATACG.

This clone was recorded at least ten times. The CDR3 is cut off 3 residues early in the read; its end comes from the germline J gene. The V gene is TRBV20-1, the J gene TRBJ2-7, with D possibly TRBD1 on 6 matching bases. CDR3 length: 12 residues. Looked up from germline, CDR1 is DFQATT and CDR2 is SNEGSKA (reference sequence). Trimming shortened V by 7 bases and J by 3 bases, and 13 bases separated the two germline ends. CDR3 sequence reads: CSGQGKVYEQYF. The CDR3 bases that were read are TGCAGTGGCCAGGGGAAGGTCTACGAG.

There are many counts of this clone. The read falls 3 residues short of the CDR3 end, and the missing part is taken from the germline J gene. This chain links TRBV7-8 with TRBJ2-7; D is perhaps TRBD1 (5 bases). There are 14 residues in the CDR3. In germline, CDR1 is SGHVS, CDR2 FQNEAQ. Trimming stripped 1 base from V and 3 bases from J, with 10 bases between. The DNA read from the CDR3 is TGTGCCAGCAGCTTAGTTTTCAGGGACTACGAG. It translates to CASSLVFRDYE. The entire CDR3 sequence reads CASSLVFRDYEQYF.

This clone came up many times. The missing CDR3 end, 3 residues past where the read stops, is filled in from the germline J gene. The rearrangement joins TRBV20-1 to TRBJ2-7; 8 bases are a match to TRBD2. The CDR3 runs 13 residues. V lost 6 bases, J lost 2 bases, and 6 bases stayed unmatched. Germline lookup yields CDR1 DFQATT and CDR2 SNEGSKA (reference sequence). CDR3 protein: CSAPRTSPYEQYF. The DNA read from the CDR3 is TGCAGTGCGCCCCGGACTAGCCCCTACGAG.

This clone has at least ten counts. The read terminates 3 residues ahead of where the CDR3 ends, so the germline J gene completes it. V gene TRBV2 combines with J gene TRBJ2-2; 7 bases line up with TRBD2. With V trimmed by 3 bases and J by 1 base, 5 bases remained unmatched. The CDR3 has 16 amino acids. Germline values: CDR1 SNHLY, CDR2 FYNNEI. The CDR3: CASSDLAVMNTGELFF. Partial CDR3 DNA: TGTGCCAGCAGTGATCTAGCGGTCATGAACACCGGGGAG.

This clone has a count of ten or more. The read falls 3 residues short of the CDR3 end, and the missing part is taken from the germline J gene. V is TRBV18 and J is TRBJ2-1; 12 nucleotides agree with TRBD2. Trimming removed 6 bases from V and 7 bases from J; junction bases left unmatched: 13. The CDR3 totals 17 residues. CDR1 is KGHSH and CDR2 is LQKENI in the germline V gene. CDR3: CASSPGPILAGGNEQFF. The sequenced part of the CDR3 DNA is TGTGCCAGCTCGCCGGGACCTATACTAGCGGGAGGAAATGAG.

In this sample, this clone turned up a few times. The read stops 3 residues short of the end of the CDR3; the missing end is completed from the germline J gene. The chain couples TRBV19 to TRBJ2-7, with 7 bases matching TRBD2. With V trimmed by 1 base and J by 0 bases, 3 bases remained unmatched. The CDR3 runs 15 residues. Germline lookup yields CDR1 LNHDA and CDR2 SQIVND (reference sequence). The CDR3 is CASSIASGNSYEQYF. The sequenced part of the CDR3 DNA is TGTGCCAGTAGTATAGCTAGCGGCAACTCCTACGAG.

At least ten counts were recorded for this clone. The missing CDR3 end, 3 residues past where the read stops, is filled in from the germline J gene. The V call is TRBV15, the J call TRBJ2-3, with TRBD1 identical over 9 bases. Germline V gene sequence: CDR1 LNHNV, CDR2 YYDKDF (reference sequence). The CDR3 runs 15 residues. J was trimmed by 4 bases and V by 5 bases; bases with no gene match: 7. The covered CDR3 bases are TGTGCCACCAGCGAAGGGACAGGGATTCCAGATACG. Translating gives CATSEGTGIPDT. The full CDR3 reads CATSEGTGIPDTQYF.

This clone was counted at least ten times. CDR3 in amino acids: CASSMNSGTDTQYF. CDR3 DNA (partial): TGTGCCAGTAGTATGAATAGCGGCACAGATACG. The gene calls are TRBV19 and TRBJ2-3, with D tentatively TRBD2 (5 bases). The read terminates 3 residues before the CDR3 end, so the remaining end is supplied by the germline J gene. Germline CDR1 reads LNHDA; CDR2 reads SQIVND (reference sequence). The CDR3 runs 14 residues. The V gene lost 3 bases and the J gene lost 1 base, with 8 bases spanning the gap.

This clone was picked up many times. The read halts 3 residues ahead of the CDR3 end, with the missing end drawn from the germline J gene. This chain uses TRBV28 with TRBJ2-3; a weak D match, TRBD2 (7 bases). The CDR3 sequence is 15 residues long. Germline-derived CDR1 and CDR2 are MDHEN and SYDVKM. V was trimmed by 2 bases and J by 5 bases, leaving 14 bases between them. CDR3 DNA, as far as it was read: TGTGCCAGCAGTTTAATTGGGGGGGCGGTAGATACG. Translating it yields CASSLIGGAVDT. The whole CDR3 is CASSLIGGAVDTQYF.

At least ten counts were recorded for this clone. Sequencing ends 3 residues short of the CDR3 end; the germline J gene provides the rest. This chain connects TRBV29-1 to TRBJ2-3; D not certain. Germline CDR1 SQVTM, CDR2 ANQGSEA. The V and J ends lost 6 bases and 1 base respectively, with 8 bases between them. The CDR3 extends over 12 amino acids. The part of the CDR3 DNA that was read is TGCAGCGTCCTTCCGGGCACAGATACG. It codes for CSVLPGTDT. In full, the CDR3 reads CSVLPGTDTQYF.

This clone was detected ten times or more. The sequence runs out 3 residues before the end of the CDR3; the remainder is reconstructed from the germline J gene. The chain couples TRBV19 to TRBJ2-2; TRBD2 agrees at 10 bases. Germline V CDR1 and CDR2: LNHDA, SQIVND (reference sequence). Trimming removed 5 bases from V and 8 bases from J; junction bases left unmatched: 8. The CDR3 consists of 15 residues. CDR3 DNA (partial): TGTGCCAGTAGTTACCTAGCGGGAGCACTTGGGGAG. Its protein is CASSYLAGALGE. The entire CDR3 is CASSYLAGALGELFF.

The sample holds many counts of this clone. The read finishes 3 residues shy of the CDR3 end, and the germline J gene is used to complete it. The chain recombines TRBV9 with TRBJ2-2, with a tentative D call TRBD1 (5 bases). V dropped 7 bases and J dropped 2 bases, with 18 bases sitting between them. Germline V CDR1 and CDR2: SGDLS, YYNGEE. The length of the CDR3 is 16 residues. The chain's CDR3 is CASQKGTGANTGELFF. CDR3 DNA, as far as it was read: TGTGCCAGCCAAAAGGGAACAGGAGCCAACACCGGGGAG.

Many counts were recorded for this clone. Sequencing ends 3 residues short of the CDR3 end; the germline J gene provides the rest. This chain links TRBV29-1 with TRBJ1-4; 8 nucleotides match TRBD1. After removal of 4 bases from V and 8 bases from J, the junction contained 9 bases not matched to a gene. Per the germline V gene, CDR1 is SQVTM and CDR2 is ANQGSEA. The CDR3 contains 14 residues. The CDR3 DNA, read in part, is TGCAGCGTTGGAAACAGGGGGTCGGTAGAAAAA. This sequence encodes CSVGNRGSVEK. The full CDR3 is CSVGNRGSVEKLFF. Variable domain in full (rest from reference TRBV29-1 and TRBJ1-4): SAVISQKPSRDICQRGTSLTIQCQVDSQVTMMFWYRQQPGQSLTLIATANQGSEATYESGFVIDKFPISRPNLTFSTLTVSNMSPEDSSIYLCSVGNRGSVEKLFFGSGTQLSVL.

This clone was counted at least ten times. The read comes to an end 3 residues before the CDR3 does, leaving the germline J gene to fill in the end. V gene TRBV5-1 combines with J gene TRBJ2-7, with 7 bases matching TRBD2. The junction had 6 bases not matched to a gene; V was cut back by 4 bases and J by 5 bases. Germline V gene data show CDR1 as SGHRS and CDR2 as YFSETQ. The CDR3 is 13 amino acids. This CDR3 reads CASSQGGYNEQYF. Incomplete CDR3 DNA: TGCGCCAGCAGCCAGGGAGGGTACAACGAG.